These 15 T cell receptor beta chains were all obtained from the same sample, sequenced in a study of identical twins. TCRdb reprocessed the 5' RACE reads via MiXCR and lists one record per CDR3 protein. The sample has some 690,000 distinct CDR3 sequences, 20% to 25% seen once; the top ten hold roughly 4%. The same data also went into a second study, on T cells expressing NK-cell markers.

The sequenced sample consisted of PBMCs. The receptors originated from a young woman in good health.

The rearrangement uses TRBV5-1 and TRBJ2-4; D perhaps matches TRBD1 (7 bases). The CDR3 spans 15 residues. The V gene's germline CDR1 is SGHRS and CDR2 YFSETQ. V was cut by 3 bases and J by 5 bases, with 15 bases left in between. CDR3 sequence: CASSWAGTAENIQYF. CDR3 in DNA: TGCGCCAGCAGCTGGGCGGGGACAGCAGAAAACATTCAGTACTTC.

This clonotype was counted only a few times. CDR3 coding DNA: TGTGCCAGCACCGGGGGGCGCGTCGTACAGTACTTC. The encoded protein is CASTGGRVVQYF. This sequence joins TRBV12-3 or TRBV12-4 and TRBJ2-7, with D possibly being TRBD2 (7 bases). Trimming stripped 7 bases from V and 10 bases from J, with 17 bases between. The length of the CDR3 is 12 residues.

This clonotype was observed a handful of times. The CDR3 DNA reads as TGTGCCAGCAACCAAAGACAGGGAAGCACCGGGGAGCTGTTTTTT. This translates into CASNQRQGSTGELFF. This chain links TRBV12-3 or TRBV12-4 with TRBJ2-2; 7 bases align to TRBD1. V was clipped by 7 bases and J by 4 bases; unmatched bases: 9. CDR3 length: 15 amino acids.

This clonotype came up a few times. The V and J genes are TRBV27 and TRBJ1-1; D may be TRBD1 (6 bases). V lost 4 bases, J lost 7 bases, and 10 bases lay in between. Germline assignment: CDR1 MNHEY and CDR2 SMNVEV (reference sequence). CDR3 length: 12 amino acids. The CDR3 DNA reads TGTGCCAGCAGTTGGGGGGCGGGTGAAGCTTTCTTT. Protein product: CASSWGAGEAFF.

This clonotype has just a few counts. The rearrangement uses TRBV5-1 and TRBJ1-1; unclear D gene. This CDR3 contains 13 residues. V was clipped by 4 bases and J by 2 bases, with 9 bases between them. Germline CDR1 SGHRS, CDR2 YFSETQ. The CDR3 DNA is TGCGCCAGCAGCCCTCTAATTAACACTGAAGCTTTCTTT. Its protein product is CASSPLINTEAFF. Using reference TRBV5-1 and TRBJ1-1 for the parts outside the CDR3, the full variable domain is KAGVTQTPRYLIKTRGQQVTLSCSPISGHRSVSWYQQTPGQGLQFLFEYFSETQRNKGNFPGRFSGRQFSNSRSEMNVSTLELGDSALYLCASSPLINTEAFFGQGTRLTVV.

This clonotype was found a few times. This sequence joins TRBV5-5 and TRBJ2-3; 7 nucleotides match TRBD1. The junction had 9 bases not matched to a gene; V was cut back by 4 bases and J by 4 bases. CDR1 SGHKS and CDR2 YYEKEE come from the germline V gene (reference sequence). This CDR3 has 15 residues. In DNA, the CDR3 is TGTGCCAGCAGCGCATACAGGGGTCGGGCAGATACGCAGTATTTT. It translates to CASSAYRGRADTQYF.

This clonotype was found a few times. The chain has TRBV27 and TRBJ2-2, with 7 bases that match TRBD2. The germline V gene has CDR1 MNHEY and CDR2 SMNVEV (reference sequence). Unmatched junction bases numbered 10, after V lost 4 bases and J lost 2 bases. The CDR3 sequence is 17 residues long. The CDR3 DNA follows: TGTGCCAGCAGTTCGGGCCGGGACTACCCAAACACCGGGGAGCTGTTTTTT. This sequence encodes CASSSGRDYPNTGELFF.

The V gene is TRBV5-1, the J gene TRBJ2-1; maybe TRBD2 (6 bases). The CDR3 is 14 residues long. V lost 0 bases and J 9 bases, leaving 13 bases between the germline ends. Per germline, CDR1 SGHRS and CDR2 YFSETQ. CDR3 bases: TGCGCCAGCAGCTTGGACGGGGGTCCGGGTGAGCAGTTCTTC. Translation gives CASSLDGGPGEQFF.

The chain uses TRBV7-9 and TRBJ1-5, with D perhaps matching TRBD1 (5 bases). Trimming took 1 base from V and 3 from J, leaving 13 bases between them. Germline CDR1 and CDR2: SEHNR and FQNEAQ (reference sequence). The CDR3 has 16 amino acids. CDR3 amino acids: CASSLEKLGTNQPQHF. CDR3 coding DNA: TGTGCCAGCAGCTTAGAGAAATTGGGGACCAATCAGCCCCAGCATTTT.

CDR3 nucleotide sequence: TGCAGTGCTAGAGATTCCGCGGCGGGGCAAACCGGGGAGCTGTTTTTT. Residues: CSARDSAAGQTGELFF. J is TRBJ2-2 and V is TRBV20-1, with a possible D match to TRBD2 (6 bases). The V gene lost 0 bases and the J gene lost 5 bases, with 16 bases spanning the gap. The CDR3 is 16 amino acids. Germline values: CDR1 DFQATT, CDR2 SNEGSKA (reference sequence).

This clonotype has at least ten counts. The chain uses TRBV12-3 or TRBV12-4 and TRBJ1-2, with D unresolved. CDR3 size: 12 residues. V was clipped by 1 base and J by 4 bases, with 4 bases between them. CDR3 residues: CASSLGIYGYTF. The CDR3 DNA is TGTGCCAGCAGTTTAGGAATCTATGGCTACACCTTC.

The rearrangement joins TRBV20-1 to TRBJ1-4; 8 nucleotides align to TRBD1. Germline loops: CDR1 DFQATT, CDR2 SNEGSKA (reference sequence). Trimming took 3 bases from V and 7 from J; bases not matched to a gene: 10. The CDR3 spans 15 residues. The CDR3 nucleotides read TGCAGTGCTAGGGGGTGGGGACAGGAGTTTGAAAAACTGTTTTTT. It encodes CSARGWGQEFEKLFF.

The gene calls are TRBV27 and TRBJ1-4; TRBD1 is a possible D gene (6 bases). Germline CDR1 MNHEY, CDR2 SMNVEV (reference sequence). The germline V and J ends were trimmed by 4 bases and 7 bases, with 16 bases remaining between them. The CDR3 is 15 residues long. The CDR3: CASSSSPGAVEKLFF. CDR3 DNA: TGTGCCAGCAGTTCCTCGCCAGGGGCAGTTGAAAAACTGTTTTTT.

This chain links TRBV20-1 with TRBJ2-5, with D perhaps matching TRBD2 (6 bases). This CDR3 is built from 14 residues. Trimming took 6 bases from V and 1 from J, leaving 15 bases between them. Germline CDR1 is DFQATT and CDR2 is SNEGSKA (reference sequence). This chain's CDR3 is CSAKAGHLQETQYF. CDR3 nucleotides: TGCAGTGCCAAAGCGGGCCACCTCCAAGAGACCCAGTACTTC.

The gene calls are TRBV7-8 and TRBJ2-5; D remains unclear. Per the germline V gene, CDR1 is SGHVS and CDR2 is FQNEAQ. The CDR3 is 13 residues long. Trimming took 5 bases from V and 4 from J, leaving 11 bases between them. As DNA, the CDR3 is TGTGCCAGCAGCGCCCTCGCCGGAGAGACCCAGTACTTC. It is translated as CASSALAGETQYF.